The 17 T cell receptor beta chains below were found in one sample sequenced in a study of spatial heterogeneity in lung cancer. Findings and caveats of the study: Tumoral mutation counts were tracked by counts of expanded intratumoral alpha and beta TCRs.

These TCRs' antigens remain unknown. A single record per CDR3 protein comes from TCRdb applying MiXCR to the 5' RACE reads. The table lists roughly 1,500 distinct CDR3 sequences, roughly 5.9% of them singletons. Sample time point: sample taken at primary tumor resection. Source: lung tumor tissue, taken at surgery. These receptors came from a female donor with early-stage non-small cell lung cancer.

This clonotype is categorized as medium-sized. This beta chain lies outside the target of a library built for alpha chains; its clone size means little. The rearrangement joins TRBV7-6 to TRBJ2-2; D is unresolved. V gave up 5 bases and J gave up 4 bases, with 8 bases separating them. Germline lookup yields CDR1 SGHVS and CDR2 FNYEAQ. This CDR3 spans 13 amino acids. CDR3 residues: CASSPQSTGELFF. The CDR3 region has the DNA TGTGCCAGCAGCCCGCAATCCACCGGGGAGCTGTTTTTT.

This clonotype is medium-sized by share. This beta chain represents an off-target read in a library built for alpha chains; its size is of limited meaning. The DNA of the CDR3 is TGTGCCAGCAGCGTAGGCGGAGGGGCGACCCAGTACTTC. Its protein product is CASSVGGGATQYF. The V and J genes are TRBV9 and TRBJ2-5; perhaps TRBD2 as D (6 bases). Germline V gene sequence: CDR1 SGDLS, CDR2 YYNGEE. The V end was cut by 0 bases, the J end by 7 bases, with 10 bases between. This CDR3 contains 13 residues.

Within the sample, this clonotype is medium-sized. For a library built for alpha chains, this beta chain is a stray read; little rests on its size. This chain links TRBV20-1 with TRBJ2-6, with no clear D. This CDR3 has 18 amino acids. V dropped 1 base and J dropped 0 bases, with 16 bases sitting between them. CDR1 DFQATT and CDR2 SNEGSKA come from the germline V gene (reference sequence). CDR3 amino acids: CSARVRVPGGSGANVLTF. Here the CDR3 DNA reads TGCAGTGCTAGAGTTCGGGTCCCAGGCGGCTCTGGGGCCAACGTCCTGACTTTC.

This clonotype qualifies as medium-sized. This beta chain lies outside the target of a library built for alpha chains; its clone size means little. The V call is TRBV3-1, the J call TRBJ2-3; unclear D gene. The CDR3 has 14 amino acids. CDR1 and CDR2 (germline): LGHDT, YNNKEL (reference sequence). V was trimmed by 1 base and J by 2 bases, leaving 7 bases between them. This CDR3 reads CASSQGISTDTQYF. Written as DNA, the CDR3 is TGTGCCAGCAGCCAAGGTATTTCCACAGATACGCAGTATTTT.

In its sample, this clonotype was seen many times. Within a library made for alpha chains, this beta chain is off target, and its count is uninformative. V and J are TRBV20-1 and TRBJ1-6; perhaps TRBD1 as D (6 bases). Germline CDR1 is DFQATT and CDR2 is SNEGSKA (reference sequence). Trimming took 0 bases from V and 4 from J, leaving 13 bases between them. The CDR3 is 16 amino acids. CDR3 DNA sequence: TGCAGTGCTAGAGATCTTCAGGGGACTTATAATTCACCCCTCCACTTT. Protein product: CSARDLQGTYNSPLHF.

About this clonotype itself: A much bigger clone sits one base away, suggesting this may be a read error. With the library built for alpha chains, this beta chain is off target and its frequency is not meaningful. V is TRBV5-1 and J is TRBJ1-1; perhaps TRBD1 as D (5 bases). Germline values: CDR1 SGHRS, CDR2 YFSETQ. This CDR3 has 13 residues. In DNA, the CDR3 is TGCGTCAGCTCCAGGGACTCTGAAACTGAAGCTTTCTTT. Translation gives CVSSRDSETEAFF.

Relative to its sample, this clonotype is medium-sized. A library made for alpha chains picked up this beta chain off target, so its size means little. CDR3 amino acids: CASSISVRNTGELFF. In nucleotides, the CDR3 is TGTGCCAGTAGTATAAGTGTACGAAACACCGGGGAGCTGTTTTTT. The rearrangement links TRBV19 to TRBJ2-2; D is unclear. This CDR3 region has 15 residues. Trimming cost V 2 bases and J 2 bases, with 9 bases left between them. Germline V CDR1 and CDR2: LNHDA, SQIVND (reference sequence).

As to this clonotype: The library was prepared for alpha chains; this beta chain is a stray read, so its frequency means little. Written as DNA, the CDR3 is TGTGCCTGGAGGACCCGACAGGTCTCCACTGAAGCTTTCTTT. Amino acid sequence: CAWRTRQVSTEAFF. This chain uses TRBV30 with TRBJ1-1, with D possibly matching TRBD1 (6 bases). V lost 3 bases to trimming and J lost 4 bases, with 15 bases between them. The germline V gene encodes CDR1 GTSNPN and CDR2 SVGIG (reference sequence). This CDR3 region has 14 residues.

In this sample, this clonotype is medium-sized. A library made for alpha chains picked up this beta chain off target, so its size means little. The chain has TRBV18 and TRBJ1-5; D perhaps matches TRBD1 (6 bases). CDR1 is KGHSH and CDR2 is LQKENI in the germline V gene. CDR3 length: 16 residues. V gave up 2 bases and J gave up 0 bases, with 11 bases separating them. The CDR3 DNA follows: TGTGCCAGCTCACCATCCACGGGACATAGCAATCAGCCCCAGCATTTT. Translation gives CASSPSTGHSNQPQHF.

This clonotype rates as medium-sized. Little can be read into the size of this beta chain, an off-target read in a library designed for alpha chains. The J gene is TRBJ1-5, the V gene TRBV7-9, with D possibly being TRBD1 (6 bases). Trimming pared 4 bases from V and 3 bases from J, leaving 10 bases between. The CDR3 consists of 14 residues. Germline lookup yields CDR1 SEHNR and CDR2 FQNEAQ (reference sequence). As DNA, the CDR3 is TGTGCCAGCAGCTATGCGGGGGCCAATCAGCCCCAGCATTTT. Residues: CASSYAGANQPQHF.

This clonotype has more than one count but fewer than ten. The library was designed around alpha chains, so this beta chain is a stray read whose abundance carries little weight. This chain joins TRBV5-1 and TRBJ2-7; 8 nucleotides match TRBD2. Germline CDR1 and CDR2: SGHRS and YFSETQ. The CDR3 is made up of 16 amino acids. V dropped 0 bases and J dropped 6; count of bases not matched to a gene: 11. As DNA, the CDR3 is TGCGCCAGCAGCTTGGACCCCGCAGCGGGAGTTGGCGAGCAGTACTTC. Translated: CASSLDPAAGVGEQYF.

By proportion, this clonotype is large. The germline gene is not matched at one end of the junction; a read error may be the cause. This beta chain is off target for a library built for alpha chains, so its abundance means little. The chain joins TRBV7-8 to TRBJ2-1, with 12 nucleotides matching TRBD2. This CDR3 region has 16 residues. Germline lookup yields CDR1 SGHVS and CDR2 FQNEAQ. The DNA for the CDR3 is TGTGCCAGCAGCCAGGGGACTAGCGGGTACTACGATGAGCAGTTCTTC. Translating gives CASSQGTSGYYDEQFF.

This clonotype occurred a few times. Since it is a stray read in a library aimed at alpha chains, this beta chain has a size that is not meaningful. This chain links TRBV19 with TRBJ2-7, with 11 nucleotides matching TRBD2. CDR3 length equals 15 residues. V gave up 3 bases and J gave up 2 bases; unmatched junction bases: 3. Germline CDR1 reads LNHDA; CDR2 reads SQIVND (reference sequence). The CDR3 protein is CASSILAGGTYEQYF. The CDR3 DNA reads TGTGCCAGTAGTATTCTAGCGGGAGGCACCTACGAGCAGTACTTC.

This clonotype turned up a few times. This beta chain is a stray sequence in a library constructed for alpha chains; its clone size is not meaningful. The chain recombines TRBV5-1 with TRBJ2-1; 8 nucleotides match TRBD2. The CDR3 sequence is 15 residues long. Germline CDR1 SGHRS, CDR2 YFSETQ. The J segment lost 4 bases and the V segment lost 3 bases, leaving 6 bases of the junction unmatched. The CDR3 DNA reads as TGCGCCAGCAGCTCCGCGGGGGGCTCATACAATGAGCAGTTCTTC. Translated, it gives CASSSAGGSYNEQFF.

By frequency in the sample, this clonotype is medium-sized. Being off target in a library aimed at alpha chains, this beta chain has a size of little meaning. The CDR3 DNA sequence: TGTGCCAGCAGCTTAACAGGGATTATTAATGAAAAACTGTTTTTT. Residues: CASSLTGIINEKLFF. The chain carries TRBV11-2 and TRBJ1-4, with D maybe TRBD1 (6 bases). This CDR3 region has 15 residues. V was shortened by 2 bases and J by 4 bases, with 11 bases between the two germline ends. Germline CDR1 SGHAT, CDR2 FQNNGV.

This clonotype is termed medium-sized. Little can be read into the size of this beta chain, an off-target read in a library designed for alpha chains. J is TRBJ1-5 and V is TRBV4-1, with TRBD1 matching over 9 bases. J was trimmed by 2 bases and V by 6 bases; bases with no gene match: 5. This CDR3 has 15 residues. Looked up from germline, CDR1 is MGHRA and CDR2 is YSYEKL. The CDR3 loop is CASSQTGGGNQPQHF. CDR3 nucleotide sequence: TGCGCCAGCAGTCAGACAGGGGGTGGCAATCAGCCCCAGCATTTT.

By sample fraction, this clonotype is medium-sized. Being off target in a library aimed at alpha chains, this beta chain has a size of little meaning. The rearrangement joins TRBV9 to TRBJ1-5; weak D call: TRBD1 (5 bases). The germline V and J ends were trimmed by 2 bases and 0 bases, with 9 bases remaining between them. Germline CDR1 is SGDLS and CDR2 is YYNGEE. The CDR3 has 15 amino acids. The CDR3 here is CASSVGADSNQPQHF. CDR3 DNA: TGTGCCAGCAGCGTCGGGGCAGATAGCAATCAGCCCCAGCATTTT.